The next 16 T cell receptor beta chains were all read from a single sample in a study of CD8 T cells in ankylosing spondylitis. TCRdb re-analysed the 5' RACE reads in MiXCR, keeping a single row per CDR3 protein. Of about 350,000 distinct CDR3 sequences in the sample, 20% to 25% were seen once. The specimen was blood, either unsorted or a sorted T cell fraction (not recorded which). Receptor source: a male donor with ankylosing spondylitis or in good health (not recorded which).

The V gene is TRBV4-1, the J gene TRBJ1-1; the D gene is possibly TRBD1 (5 bases). This CDR3 spans 16 amino acids. Looked up from germline, CDR1 is MGHRA and CDR2 is YSYEKL. V was cut by 4 bases and J by 0 bases, with 15 bases left in between. In nucleotides, the CDR3 is TGCGCCAGCAGCCTACGGGACTCGAAGATGAACACTGAAGCTTTCTTT. This encodes CASSLRDSKMNTEAFF.

In this sample, this clonotype turned up a few times. The chain couples TRBV6-5 to TRBJ2-2, with a possible D match to TRBD1 (5 bases). The germline CDR1 and CDR2 sequences are MNHEY and SVGAGI. V was shortened by 2 bases and J by 6 bases, with 16 bases between the two germline ends. The CDR3 loop spans 16 amino acids. DNA for the CDR3: TGTGCCAGCAGTTACCCAACGAGCAGGGTTTCCGGGGAGCTGTTTTTT. Translated: CASSYPTSRVSGELFF.

The gene calls are TRBV30 and TRBJ2-1; TRBD2 aligns across 8 bases. The germline CDR1 and CDR2 sequences are GTSNPN and SVGIG (reference sequence). This CDR3 has 15 amino acids. Trimming cost V 2 bases and J 7 bases; bases outside gene matches: 10. The DNA for the CDR3 is TGTGCCTGGAGTTTTGGCGGGGGGCCTGGGAATGAGCAGTTCTTC. It yields the protein CAWSFGGGPGNEQFF.

This clonotype has more than one count but fewer than ten. The chain employs TRBV12-3 or TRBV12-4 and TRBJ2-2, with D unresolved. Between the trimmed V and J ends, which lost 6 bases and 4 bases, there was a span of 9 bases. The CDR3 is made up of 13 amino acids. This CDR3 is CASRSGVTGELFF. The CDR3 nucleotides are TGTGCCAGCAGGAGTGGAGTCACCGGGGAGCTGTTTTTT.

This clonotype was seen more than once but under ten times. The gene calls are TRBV20-1 and TRBJ2-4, with 9 nucleotides matching TRBD1. CDR1 is DFQATT and CDR2 is SNEGSKA in the germline V gene (reference sequence). This CDR3 spans 15 amino acids. J gave up 3 bases and V 6 bases, and 9 bases lay outside the gene matches. In nucleotides, the CDR3 is TGCAGTGCAGACCGACAGGGGGATAACAAAAACATTCAGTACTTC. Protein sequence: CSADRQGDNKNIQYF.

The rearrangement joins TRBV11-2 to TRBJ2-1; TRBD1 or TRBD2 may be the D gene (5 bases each). The V end lost 5 bases, the J end lost 2 bases, and 13 bases lay between the germline ends. This CDR3 spans 15 amino acids. CDR1 is SGHAT and CDR2 is FQNNGV in the germline V gene. The CDR3 reads CASSPHGATYNEQFF. DNA for the CDR3: TGTGCCAGCAGCCCCCACGGGGCGACCTACAATGAGCAGTTCTTC.

DNA for the CDR3: TGTGCCAGCAGCTTAAGTACAGGGGATAGCAATCAGCCCCAGCATTTT. The encoded protein is CASSLSTGDSNQPQHF. This chain connects TRBV7-3 to TRBJ1-5, with 7 bases identical to TRBD1. The CDR3 length is 16 residues. From germline, CDR1 is SGHTA and CDR2 FQGTGA. The junction had 3 bases not matched to a gene; V was cut back by 1 base and J by 0 bases.

The chain carries TRBV2 and TRBJ2-1; D unclear. This CDR3 contains 12 residues. Germline lookup yields CDR1 SNHLY and CDR2 FYNNEI. V was trimmed by 3 bases and J by 7 bases, leaving 7 bases between them. CDR3 protein: CASSDYLNEQFF. CDR3 DNA sequence: TGTGCCAGCAGTGACTACCTGAATGAGCAGTTCTTC. The variable domain in full, completed from reference TRBV2 and TRBJ2-1, reads EPEVTQTPSHQVTQMGQEVILRCVPISNHLYFYWYRQILGQKVEFLVSFYNNEISEKSEIFDDQFSVERPDGSNFTLKIRSTKLEDSAMYFCASSDYLNEQFFGPGTRLTVL.

This clonotype was recorded at least ten times. Here the CDR3 reads CASSPGTSPFEQFF. The CDR3 nucleotides are TGTGCCAGCAGCCCTGGGACTAGTCCCTTTGAGCAGTTCTTC. The V gene is TRBV7-9, the J gene TRBJ2-1, with 8 bases that match TRBD2. There are 14 residues in the CDR3. V dropped 5 bases and J dropped 9; count of bases not matched to a gene: 9. Germline lookup yields CDR1 SEHNR and CDR2 FQNEAQ (reference sequence).

The rearrangement links TRBV6-2 or TRBV6-3 to TRBJ2-7; TRBD1 might be the D (5 bases). V was pared by 5 bases and J by 0 bases, with 14 bases between. CDR3 length equals 15 residues. The germline gives CDR1 MNHEY, CDR2 SVGEGT. The CDR3 DNA reads TGTGCCAGCAGTGGCCTCGACAGCAGCTCCTACGAGCAGTACTTC. Translating it yields CASSGLDSSSYEQYF.

This clonotype was seen a handful of times. This rearrangement joins TRBV20-1 to TRBJ2-3; 13 bases are a match to TRBD2. There are 17 residues in the CDR3. CDR1 is DFQATT and CDR2 is SNEGSKA in the germline V gene (reference sequence). V lost 6 bases, J lost 2 bases, and 11 bases stayed unmatched. The DNA for the CDR3 is TGCAGTGCACCACTAGCGGGGGGGCCGGGAGTCACAGATACGCAGTATTTT. Its protein is CSAPLAGGPGVTDTQYF.

The rearrangement joins TRBV20-1 to TRBJ2-7; D remains ambiguous. V gave up 0 bases and J gave up 2 bases, with 14 bases separating them. From germline, CDR1 is DFQATT and CDR2 SNEGSKA (reference sequence). The CDR3 is 15 amino acids. The CDR3: CSARDLAGSTYEQYF. CDR3 coding DNA: TGCAGTGCTAGAGATCTCGCCGGCAGTACCTACGAGCAGTACTTC.

The chain is built from TRBV11-2 and TRBJ2-7; D ambiguous. The V end lost 5 bases, the J end lost 4 bases, and 12 bases lay between the germline ends. Germline assignment: CDR1 SGHAT and CDR2 FQNNGV. The length of the CDR3 is 13 residues. The CDR3 protein is CASSPPTRYEQYF. CDR3 sequence (DNA): TGTGCCAGCAGCCCCCCTACGCGTTACGAGCAGTACTTC.

This clonotype showed up just a few times. CDR3 bases: TGCGCCAGCAGCCAGATTTACAGGGGGGATCAGCCCCAGCATTTT. Protein product: CASSQIYRGDQPQHF. V is TRBV4-1 and J is TRBJ1-5; 8 bases map to TRBD1. This CDR3 has 15 residues. The V and J ends lost 3 bases and 5 bases, in that order; junction bases with no gene match: 6. Per germline, CDR1 MGHRA and CDR2 YSYEKL.

This clonotype was seen at least ten times. The CDR3: CASLTAGYGYTF. The CDR3, as DNA: TGTGCCAGCCTGACCGCTGGCTATGGCTACACCTTC. The V call is TRBV12-3 or TRBV12-4, the J call TRBJ1-2; D uncertain. The CDR3 consists of 12 residues. The V end lost 8 bases, the J end lost 4 bases, and 11 bases lay between the germline ends.

The rearrangement uses TRBV12-3 or TRBV12-4 and TRBJ2-5; D may be TRBD2 (6 bases). V was clipped by 3 bases and J by 5 bases, with 16 bases between them. The CDR3 sequence is 15 residues long. CDR3 region: CASSFRFGGGETQYF. CDR3 nucleotide sequence: TGTGCCAGCAGTTTTAGGTTCGGGGGTGGGGAGACCCAGTACTTC.